This T cell receptor beta chain was sequenced in a study of cytomegalovirus exposure and HLA in healthy donors. Researchers ran the PCR with 60 Vbeta and 13 Jbeta primers. Clones were read by immunoSEQ multiplex PCR, and TCRdb kept only the in-frame ones, dropping some. Of around 110,000 clones detected, 70% to 75% appear once; the ten largest clones hold around 1.5%. Study-level points and caveats: CMV serostatus was the sole immune exposure data available. Most TCR sequences showed up rarely, but some public TCRs showed up in many donors.

As concerns this clone: Its cognate antigen is unknown.

Germline trimming cut 2 bases from V and 5 bases from J; bases unmatched to any gene: 3. There are 14 residues in the CDR3. Germline-derived CDR1 and CDR2 are MNHEY and SVGAGI. The sequenced sample consisted of PBMCs. The V call is TRBV6-5, the J call TRBJ2-5, with 9 nucleotides matching TRBD2. The clonotype comes from a woman between 18 and 29 years old in good health and CMV-seronegative. The CDR3 spells CASSYTAGGETQYF. CDR3 sequence (DNA): TGTGCCAGCAGTTACACGGCGGGGGGGGAGACCCAGTACTTC.